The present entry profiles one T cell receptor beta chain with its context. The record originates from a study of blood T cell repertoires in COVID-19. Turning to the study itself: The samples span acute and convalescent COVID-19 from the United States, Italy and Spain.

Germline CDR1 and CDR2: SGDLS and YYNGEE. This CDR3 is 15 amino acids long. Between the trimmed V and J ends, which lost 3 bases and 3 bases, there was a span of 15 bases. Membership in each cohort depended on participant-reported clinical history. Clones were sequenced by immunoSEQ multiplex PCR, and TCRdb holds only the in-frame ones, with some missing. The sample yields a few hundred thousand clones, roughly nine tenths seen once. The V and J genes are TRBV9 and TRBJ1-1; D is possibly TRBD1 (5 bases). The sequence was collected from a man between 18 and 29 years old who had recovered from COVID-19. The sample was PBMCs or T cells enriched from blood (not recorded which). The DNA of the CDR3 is TGTGCCAGCAGCGCCCTCGGTGTGGGGCACACTGAAGCTTTCTTT. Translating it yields CASSALGVGHTEAFF.